This passage covers 3 T cell receptor beta chains from one sample sequenced in a study of cytomegalovirus exposure and HLA in healthy donors. PCR involved 60 Vbeta and 13 Jbeta primers. The assay was immunoSEQ multiplex PCR, and TCRdb's table has in-frame clones only and misses some. This sample has approximately 140,000 clones, with roughly 73% found just once. The sample consisted of PBMCs. The receptors were sampled from a woman aged 40 to 50 in good health and CMV-seronegative.

DNA for the CDR3: TGCGCCAGCAGCTTGGAGCCCACCGGGTTAAATTCACCCCTCCACTTT. This translates into CASSLEPTGLNSPLHF. This rearrangement joins TRBV5-1 to TRBJ1-6; no clear D gene. CDR1 is SGHRS, CDR2 YFSETQ, per germline. The V gene lost 0 bases and the J gene lost 7 bases, with 14 bases spanning the gap. This CDR3 spans 16 amino acids.

The V and J genes are TRBV27 and TRBJ1-1; D unclear. The CDR3 sequence is 13 residues long. CDR1 is MNHEY, CDR2 SMNVEV, per germline (reference sequence). V was pared by 2 bases and J by 6 bases, with 10 bases between. The DNA of the CDR3 is TGTGCCAGCAGTTTAAGCGGAAGAGCTGAAGCTTTCTTT. It yields the protein CASSLSGRAEAFF.

This clone has just a few counts. The V and J genes are TRBV6-5 and TRBJ2-7, with D maybe TRBD2 (6 bases). The CDR3 is 13 residues long. The germline V and J ends were trimmed by 5 bases and 3 bases, with 11 bases remaining between them. From germline, CDR1 is MNHEY and CDR2 SVGAGI. CDR3 bases: TGTGCCAGCAGTCGACTAGATTTCTACGAGCAGTACTTC. Protein: CASSRLDFYEQYF.